Listed below are T cell receptor beta chains from one sample, sequenced in a study of blood T cell repertoires in COVID-19. This table comes from immunoSEQ multiplex PCR, and its TCRdb copy is limited to in-frame clones, with some not included. The sample comprises roughly 190,000 clones, around nine tenths of which are singletons, and 0.53% rests with the top ten. Sequenced: peripheral blood. Source of these receptors: a man in his fifties or sixties with acute or convalescent COVID-19. CDR3s include the opening cysteine and the closing phenylalanine or tryptophan. The D gene is left open where the match is weak. The listing skips clone size in some rows; elsewhere it reads once, few, many or a size class.

NA	NA	TRBJ1-4	TRBV5-6	CASSLFGEKLFF	TGTGCCAGCAGTCTGTTCGGTGAAAAACTGTTTTTT
NA	TRBD2	TRBJ2-2	TRBV7-3	CASSAGGRGTGELFF	TGTGCCAGCAGCGCGGGGGGGCGCGGCACCGGGGAGCTGTTTTTT
NA	NA	TRBJ2-4	TRBV7-5	CVRSTSGRIKNIQYF	TGTGTCAGAAGCACCTCGGGAAGGATCAAAAACATTCAGTACTTC
NA	NA	TRBJ1-1	TRBV28	CASRISESEHPNTEAFF	TGTGCCAGCAGGATAAGTGAAAGTGAACACCCGAACACTGAAGCTTTCTTT
NA	TRBD1	TRBJ2-2	TRBV18	CASSGTGGTGELFF	TGTGCCAGCTCGGGGACAGGGGGCACCGGGGAGCTGTTTTTT
NA	TRBD1	TRBJ2-4	TRBV5-4	CASSSPGTGRYF	TGTGCCAGCAGCTCACCCGGGACAGGGCGGTACTTC
NA	NA	TRBJ1-1	TRBV1	CTSSQLHEQASVAFF	TGCACCAGCAGCCAACTCCACGAGCAGGCTTCAGTGGCTTTCTTT
NA	TRBD1	TRBJ2-7	TRBV10-3	CAISESGQVSYEQYF	TGTGCCATCAGTGAGTCGGGACAGGTATCCTACGAGCAGTACTTC
NA	TRBD2	TRBJ2-1	TRBV6-5	CASSSAAGGNYNEQFF	TGTGCCAGCAGTTCCGCAGCGGGGGGAAACTACAATGAGCAGTTCTTC
NA	NA	TRBJ1-6	TRBV14	CASSGGQFNSPLHF	TGTGCCAGCAGCGGTGGACAGTTCAATTCACCCCTCCACTTT
few	NA	TRBJ1-1	TRBV30	CAFTRQIQNTEAFF	TGTGCCTTCACACGACAAATTCAGAACACTGAAGCTTTCTTT
once	NA	TRBJ1-4	TRBV2	CASRATTTNEKLFF	TGTGCCAGCAGGGCGACAACAACTAATGAAAAACTGTTTTTT
NA	NA	TRBJ2-2	TRBV7-3	CASSPNGLPNTGELFF	TGTGCCAGCAGCCCAAACGGACTACCGAACACCGGGGAGCTGTTTTTT
once	NA	TRBJ1-2	TRBV25-1	CASSESPGEKSYGYTF	TGTGCCAGCAGTGAATCCCCCGGGGAGAAGAGCTATGGCTACACCTTC
NA	NA	TRBJ1-4	TRBV30	CAWSAGGGEKLFF	TGTGCCTGGAGTGCGGGGGGTGGTGAAAAACTGTTTTTT
NA	TRBD1	TRBJ2-7	TRBV14	CASSQYDRVADEQYF	TGTGCCAGCAGCCAATACGACAGGGTCGCCGACGAGCAGTACTTC
NA	NA	TRBJ1-4	TRBV13	CASSLGTELSKKLFF	TGTGCCAGCAGCTTAGGCACGGAGCTATCGAAGAAACTGTTTTTT
NA	NA	TRBJ2-7	TRBV6-1	CASSERTPIEQYF	TGTGCCAGCAGTGAAAGGACACCTATCGAGCAGTACTTC
NA	NA	TRBJ2-6	TRBV5-4	CASNWADSGANVLTF	TGTGCCAGCAATTGGGCCGACTCTGGGGCCAACGTCCTGACTTTC
NA	NA	TRBJ1-1	TRBV6-5	CASSYLRNTEAFF	TGTGCCAGCAGTTACCTGAGAAACACTGAAGCTTTCTTT
NA	TRBD2	TRBJ2-1	TRBV6-2/TRBV6-3	CASSALGRGGVYNEQFF	TGTGCCAGCAGTGCCCTGGGGCGCGGGGGGGTTTACAATGAGCAGTTCTTC
NA	NA	TRBJ2-3	TRBV5-1	CASRTGTSTDTQYF	TGCGCCAGCAGAACAGGTACTAGCACAGATACGCAGTATTTT
NA	TRBD1	TRBJ1-2	TRBV24-1	CATSDSDRGYTF	TGTGCCACCAGTGACTCGGACAGGGGCTACACCTTC
once	TRBD1	TRBJ1-2	TRBV6-5	CASSYSGQGYYGYTF	TGTGCCAGCAGTTACTCGGGACAGGGCTACTATGGCTACACCTTC
NA	NA	TRBJ2-1	TRBV11-2	CASSLDPQGLVRVNEQFF	TGTGCCAGCAGCTTAGACCCCCAGGGACTCGTAAGGGTCAATGAGCAGTTCTTC
once	TRBD1	TRBJ2-7	TRBV19	CASSIKTGIEQYF	TGTGCCAGTAGTATTAAGACAGGGATCGAGCAGTACTTC
NA	TRBD1	TRBJ1-4	TRBV18	CASSEGAGLFF	TGTGCCAGCTCGGAGGGGGCAGGCCTGTTTTTT
few	TRBD1	TRBJ1-5	TRBV3-1/TRBV3-2	CASSQVEDRDNQPQHF	TGTGCCAGCAGCCAAGTAGAGGACAGGGACAATCAGCCCCAGCATTTT
once	TRBD1	TRBJ1-2	TRBV4-2	CASSPASTGQGAVYGYTF	TGTGCCAGCAGTCCGGCCTCGACGGGGCAGGGGGCGGTATATGGCTACACCTTC
NA	NA	TRBJ1-1	TRBV4-3	CASSQDPGVREAFF	TGCGCCAGCAGCCAAGATCCGGGGGTTCGCGAAGCTTTCTTT
NA	NA	TRBJ1-1	TRBV6-5	CASSYRGWNTEAFF	TGTGCCAGCAGTTACCGAGGGTGGAACACTGAAGCTTTCTTT
NA	TRBD2	TRBJ2-1	TRBV6-1	CASSNSGSFNEQFF	TGTGCCAGCAGTAATAGCGGGAGTTTTAATGAGCAGTTCTTC
NA	TRBD1	TRBJ1-1	TRBV5-1	CASSFRQGDRNTEAFF	TGCGCCAGCAGCTTCCGACAGGGGGACCGTAACACTGAAGCTTTCTTT
NA	NA	TRBJ1-1	TRBV28	CASSAAGGVSNTEAFF	TGTGCCAGCAGTGCGGCGGGGGGGGTATCGAACACTGAAGCTTTCTTT
NA	TRBD1	TRBJ1-4	TRBV29-1	CSVRGQATNEKLFF	TGCAGCGTACGGGGACAGGCAACTAATGAAAAACTGTTTTTT
NA	NA	TRBJ2-1	TRBV27	CASSSYNPQRNEQFF	TGTGCCAGCAGTTCATACAACCCACAGAGAAATGAGCAGTTCTTC
NA	NA	TRBJ2-1	TRBV28	CASSLAEKTYNEQFF	TGTGCCAGCAGCTTAGCGGAAAAGACCTACAATGAGCAGTTCTTC
NA	TRBD1	TRBJ1-6	TRBV9	CASSRGQNSPLHF	TGTGCCAGCAGCAGGGGGCAGAATTCACCCCTCCACTTT
NA	TRBD2	TRBJ2-3	TRBV29-1	CSVRLAGTSTDTQYF	TGCAGCGTTAGACTAGCGGGGACTAGCACAGATACGCAGTATTTT
NA	NA	TRBJ2-3	TRBV9	CASSVTLTERTDTQYF	TGTGCCAGCAGCGTAACCCTGACAGAAAGAACAGATACGCAGTATTTT
NA	NA	TRBJ1-4	TRBV2	CASSEGTSRVKLFF	TGTGCCAGCAGTGAAGGGACAAGCCGGGTAAAACTGTTTTTT
NA	TRBD1	TRBJ2-3	TRBV7-9	CASSVQGAAKDTQYF	TGTGCCAGCAGCGTACAGGGGGCTGCAAAAGATACGCAGTATTTT
NA	NA	TRBJ1-2	TRBV28	CASRVAQFDYGYTF	TGTGCCAGCAGAGTAGCGCAATTCGACTATGGCTACACCTTC
NA	NA	TRBJ2-3	TRBV6-1	CASSELPGSDTQYF	TGTGCCAGCAGTGAGCTTCCAGGGTCAGATACGCAGTATTTT
NA	TRBD1	TRBJ1-1	TRBV6-4	CASSDRDRVMNTEAFF	TGTGCCAGCAGTGACCGGGACAGAGTTATGAACACTGAAGCTTTCTTT
few	TRBD2	TRBJ2-1	TRBV9	CASSLAELYNEQFF	TGTGCCAGCAGTCTAGCGGAGCTTTACAATGAGCAGTTCTTC
NA	TRBD1	TRBJ1-5	TRBV24-1	CATSDPRGPSQPQHF	TGTGCCACCAGTGACCCAAGGGGGCCAAGTCAGCCCCAGCATTTT
NA	NA	TRBJ2-2	TRBV28	CASSFWRGNTGELFF	TGTGCCAGCAGTTTCTGGCGGGGGAACACCGGGGAGCTGTTTTTT
few	NA	TRBJ1-3	TRBV28	CASSPGGANTIYF	TGTGCCAGCAGCCCCGGGGGGGCGAACACCATATATTTT
NA	NA	TRBJ1-6	TRBV7-2	CASSFTQINSPLHF	TGTGCCAGCAGCTTCACCCAGATCAATTCACCCCTCCACTTT
NA	NA	TRBJ2-5	TRBV28	CASSLPGETQYF	TGTGCCAGCAGTTTACCCGGGGAGACCCAGTACTTC
NA	TRBD2	TRBJ2-1	TRBV11-2	CASSFAGEYNEQFF	TGTGCCAGCAGCTTTGCGGGAGAGTACAATGAGCAGTTCTTC
NA	TRBD2	TRBJ2-1	TRBV19	CASSIEGWGLAVANEQFF	TGTGCCAGTAGTATAGAAGGCTGGGGACTAGCGGTCGCCAATGAGCAGTTCTTC
NA	NA	TRBJ1-6	TRBV5-1	CASSPGTGSPLHF	TGCGCCAGCAGCCCCGGAACAGGTTCACCCCTCCACTTT
NA	TRBD2	TRBJ2-1	TRBV7-9	CASSLLLAGGPSGYNEQFF	TGTGCCAGCAGCTTACTACTAGCGGGAGGGCCGAGCGGTTACAATGAGCAGTTCTTC